This passage covers 6 T cell receptor beta chains from one sample sequenced in a study of blood T cell repertoires in COVID-19. TCRdb's table, derived via immunoSEQ multiplex PCR, lists solely in-frame clones and lacks some. The data show tens of thousands of clones, about three quarters seen once. Input material: peripheral blood. The receptors derive from a woman aged 70-85 years with acute or convalescent COVID-19.

V gene TRBV4-2 combines with J gene TRBJ1-5; the D is unclear. This CDR3 contains 15 residues. V lost 2 bases to trimming and J lost 0 bases, with 8 bases between them. Germline loops: CDR1 LGHNA, CDR2 YNFKEQ. The CDR3 loop reads CASSQTTRSNQPQHF. The DNA of the CDR3 is TGTGCCAGCAGCCAAACGACTCGTAGCAATCAGCCCCAGCATTTT.

The rearrangement uses TRBV7-2 and TRBJ2-7, with 7 nucleotides matching TRBD2. The CDR3 loop spans 14 amino acids. V shed 5 bases, J shed 6 bases, and the junction held 10 bases outside the gene matches. Germline loops: CDR1 SGHTA, CDR2 FQGNSA. The CDR3 loop reads CASSHNGRSAEQYF. The CDR3, as DNA: TGTGCCAGCAGCCACAACGGGAGGTCTGCCGAGCAGTACTTC.

The chain's CDR3 is CASSFGGLNQETQYF. The DNA of the CDR3 is TGTGCCAGCAGCTTTGGGGGACTGAATCAAGAGACCCAGTACTTC. The rearrangement links TRBV11-2 to TRBJ2-5, with D possibly TRBD2 on 6 matching bases. Germline V gene data show CDR1 as SGHAT and CDR2 as FQNNGV. The V and J ends lost 3 bases and 2 bases respectively, with 13 bases between them. The CDR3 is 15 amino acids.

For the CDR3, the DNA is TGTGCCTGGAGTGGACAGATTCATCAGCCCCAGCATTTT. As protein: CAWSGQIHQPQHF. The genes are TRBV30 and TRBJ1-5; tentative D call: TRBD1 (5 bases). The germline gives CDR1 GTSNPN, CDR2 SVGIG (reference sequence). The CDR3 spans 13 residues. V was cut by 1 base and J by 5 bases, with 9 bases left in between.

This clone was seen only a few times. The chain combines TRBV6-2 or TRBV6-3 with TRBJ1-1, with D tentatively TRBD1 (5 bases). Between the trimmed V and J ends, which lost 0 bases and 8 bases, there was a span of 16 bases. The CDR3 is 15 amino acids. The germline CDR1 and CDR2 sequences are MNHEY and SVGEGT. Here the CDR3 reads CASSYSPAGPREAFF. The CDR3, as DNA: TGTGCCAGCAGTTACTCACCGGCGGGGCCCCGCGAAGCTTTCTTT.

This clone was detected once. The chain combines TRBV6-1 with TRBJ1-5, with 10 positions matching TRBD1. Trimming removed 1 base from V and 1 base from J; junction bases left unmatched: 4. This CDR3 contains 17 residues. CDR1 and CDR2 (germline): MNHNS, SASEGT. The CDR3 nucleotides read TGTGCCAGCAGTGAAGGTCCGGGACAGGGGAGCAATCAGCCCCAGCATTTT. Protein product: CASSEGPGQGSNQPQHF.